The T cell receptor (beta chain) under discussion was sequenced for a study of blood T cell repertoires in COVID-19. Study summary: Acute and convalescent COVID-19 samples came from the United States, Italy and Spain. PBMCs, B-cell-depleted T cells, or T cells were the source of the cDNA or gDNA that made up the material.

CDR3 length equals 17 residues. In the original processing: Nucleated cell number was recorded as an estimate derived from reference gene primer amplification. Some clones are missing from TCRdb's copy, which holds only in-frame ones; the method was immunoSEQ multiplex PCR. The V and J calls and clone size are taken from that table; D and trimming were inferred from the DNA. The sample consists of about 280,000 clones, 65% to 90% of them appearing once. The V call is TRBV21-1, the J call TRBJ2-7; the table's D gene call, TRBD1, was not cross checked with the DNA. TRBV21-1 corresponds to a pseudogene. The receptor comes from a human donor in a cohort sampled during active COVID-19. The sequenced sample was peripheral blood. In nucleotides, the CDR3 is TGTGCCAGCAGCAAAAAAAGCGCAGGGGAAGGCTCCTACGAGCAGTACTTC. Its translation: CASSKKSAGEGSYEQYF.